This is a list of T cell receptor beta chains from one sample in a study of spatial heterogeneity in lung cancer. MiXCR was run by TCRdb on the 5' RACE reads, yielding one entry per CDR3 protein. In the table there are approximately 40,000 distinct CDR3 sequences, roughly 8% of which are singletons. The sample consisted of PBMCs, taken at surgery. The receptors come from a male donor with early-stage non-small cell lung cancer. The CDR3 runs from the conserved cysteine through the conserved F or W. D genes are given only for firm matches. Clone size is given for some rows only: seen once, a few or many times, or a class if the clone is expanded.

TRBV3-1	NA	TRBJ1-2	NA	CASSQVRKNYGYTF	TGTGCCAGCAGCCAAGTGAGGAAGAACTATGGCTACACCTTC
TRBV7-2	TRBD2	TRBJ2-5	NA	CASSSLRGGRGETQYF	TGTGCCAGCAGCTCCCTGCGGGGGGGCCGCGGAGAGACCCAGTACTTC
TRBV6-5	TRBD2	TRBJ2-1	many	CASSALAGGSYNEQFF	TGTGCCAGCAGCGCTTTAGCGGGAGGCTCCTACAATGAGCAGTTCTTC
TRBV6-2/TRBV6-3	NA	TRBJ2-5	few	CASSFVRGRKETQYF	TGTGCCAGCAGTTTCGTCCGGGGGCGTAAGGAGACCCAGTACTTC
TRBV6-1	TRBD1	TRBJ2-2	few	CASSLTGGDGELFF	TGTGCCAGCAGTTTGACAGGGGGCGACGGGGAGCTGTTTTTT
TRBV10-3	NA	TRBJ2-7	many	CAIRGVVRGRSSYEQYF	TGTGCCATTCGAGGTGTGGTCCGGGGCCGAAGCTCCTACGAGCAGTACTTC
TRBV6-1	NA	TRBJ2-5	many	CASSEAGGTQYF	TGTGCCAGCAGTGAAGCGGGTGGCACCCAGTACTTC
TRBV20-1	NA	TRBJ1-1	few	CSARVTGLPLNTEAFF	TGCAGTGCTAGAGTGACAGGACTCCCATTAAACACTGAAGCTTTCTTT
TRBV27	TRBD1	TRBJ1-5	many	CASSLSTGGNQPQHF	TGTGCCAGCAGTTTGTCGACAGGGGGGAATCAGCCCCAGCATTTT
TRBV3-1	NA	TRBJ2-1	few	CASSQRALARSPFF	TGTGCCAGCAGCCAAAGAGCCCTAGCTCGTTCGCCGTTCTTC
TRBV6-5	NA	TRBJ2-7	NA	CASTSVRTYEQYF	TGTGCCAGCACCTCCGTGAGAACCTACGAGCAGTACTTC
TRBV20-1	TRBD1	TRBJ2-4	NA	CSAMGQGTVDIQYF	TGCAGTGCTATGGGACAGGGGACGGTAGACATTCAGTACTTC
TRBV5-1	TRBD1	TRBJ2-1	NA	CASEPGQGTDEQFF	TGCGCCAGTGAACCGGGACAGGGGACGGATGAGCAGTTCTTC
TRBV30	NA	TRBJ2-3	many	CAWSVLEDTQYF	TGTGCCTGGAGTGTACTGGAGGATACGCAGTATTTT
TRBV12-3/TRBV12-4	NA	TRBJ1-5	many	CASTPGQLNQPQHF	TGTGCCAGCACCCCGGGCCAGCTCAATCAGCCCCAGCATTTT
TRBV27	TRBD1	TRBJ2-1	many	CASRAGQGGINEQFF	TGTGCCAGCAGAGCCGGACAGGGTGGTATTAATGAGCAGTTCTTC
TRBV4-3	NA	TRBJ1-5	few	CASSQRQEGNQPQHF	TGCGCCAGCAGCCAAAGGCAGGAGGGCAATCAGCCCCAGCATTTT
TRBV10-3	NA	TRBJ2-3	many	CAISDPRSGSTDTQYF	TGTGCCATCAGTGACCCGAGGAGCGGAAGCACAGATACGCAGTATTTT
TRBV11-2	NA	TRBJ2-5	many	CASSLRWLPQETQYF	TGTGCCAGCAGCTTACGGTGGCTGCCTCAAGAGACCCAGTACTTC
TRBV5-5	NA	TRBJ1-1	few	CASSLEWGGGAFF	TGTGCCAGCAGCTTGGAGTGGGGAGGTGGGGCTTTCTTT
TRBV7-3	NA	TRBJ1-1	many	CASSLNQNTEAFF	TGTGCCAGCAGCTTGAATCAGAACACTGAAGCTTTCTTT
TRBV6-2/TRBV6-3	NA	TRBJ2-7	many	CASRSTTGLWGEQYF	TGTGCCAGCAGATCCACTACCGGACTTTGGGGAGAGCAGTACTTC
TRBV25-1	NA	TRBJ1-1	many	CASSEYHRATEAFF	TGTGCCAGCAGTGAATATCACAGGGCCACTGAAGCTTTCTTT
TRBV12-3/TRBV12-4	NA	TRBJ1-1	NA	CASSPEQGTQTEAFF	TGTGCCAGCAGTCCAGAGCAGGGGACCCAAACTGAAGCTTTCTTT
TRBV12-3/TRBV12-4	TRBD1	TRBJ2-1	NA	CASSGQGAYNEQFF	TGTGCCAGCAGCGGACAGGGGGCCTACAATGAGCAGTTCTTC
TRBV18	NA	TRBJ1-5	NA	CASSPPGRDQPQHF	TGTGCCAGCTCACCACCGGGCAGGGATCAGCCCCAGCATTTT
TRBV4-1	NA	TRBJ2-5	many	CASSQRRSQETQYF	TGCGCCAGCAGCCAGCGACGGAGCCAAGAGACCCAGTACTTC
TRBV5-1	NA	TRBJ2-1	medium-sized	CASTVGGAGDEQFF	TGCGCCAGCACCGTTGGGGGGGCTGGGGATGAGCAGTTCTTC
TRBV9	NA	TRBJ2-5	NA	CASSVQGYEETQYF	TGTGCCAGCAGCGTACAGGGGTACGAAGAGACCCAGTACTTC
TRBV6-5	NA	TRBJ2-7	many	CASSYVDLSYEQYF	TGTGCCAGCAGTTACGTGGACCTCTCCTACGAGCAGTACTTC
TRBV2	TRBD2	TRBJ2-4	many	CASVSGRAVKNIQYF	TGTGCCAGTGTGAGCGGGAGGGCCGTCAAAAACATTCAGTACTTC
TRBV9	NA	TRBJ2-1	NA	CASSVAVYNEQFF	TGTGCCAGCAGCGTAGCAGTATACAATGAGCAGTTCTTC
TRBV14	NA	TRBJ2-3	NA	CASSLGRTFTDTQYF	TGTGCCAGCAGCCTGGGACGGACCTTCACGGATACGCAGTATTTT
TRBV11-2	NA	TRBJ2-2	many	CASSSTGTGELFF	TGTGCCAGCAGCTCAACAGGCACCGGGGAGCTGTTTTTT
TRBV9	NA	TRBJ2-7	NA	CASSVLSGSYEQYF	TGTGCCAGCAGCGTATTGAGCGGCTCCTACGAGCAGTACTTC
TRBV11-2	NA	TRBJ2-3	many	CASSLRPRGDTQYF	TGTGCCAGCAGCCTCCGCCCTCGGGGGGATACGCAGTATTTT
TRBV20-1	TRBD2	TRBJ2-5	many	CSARLSGGAQETQYF	TGCAGTGCTAGATTGAGCGGGGGGGCCCAAGAGACCCAGTACTTC
TRBV5-1	NA	TRBJ1-5	many	CASSLGWDNNQPQHF	TGCGCCAGCAGCTTGGGTTGGGACAACAATCAGCCCCAGCATTTT
TRBV6-2/TRBV6-3	TRBD2	TRBJ2-2	many	CASSQTSGTGELFF	TGTGCCAGCAGCCAGACTAGCGGGACCGGGGAGCTGTTTTTT
TRBV6-5	NA	TRBJ2-7	NA	CASSSGAATYEQYF	TGTGCCAGCAGTTCGGGGGCGGCCACCTACGAGCAGTACTTC
TRBV19	TRBD1	TRBJ2-2	many	CASTGTGSTGELFF	TGTGCCAGTACTGGGACAGGGAGCACCGGGGAGCTGTTTTTT
TRBV7-2	NA	TRBJ1-4	many	CASSLRQEAEKLFF	TGTGCCAGCAGCTTACGGCAGGAGGCTGAAAAACTGTTTTTT
TRBV7-9	TRBD2	TRBJ2-1	NA	CASSLLGLAGSEQFF	TGTGCCAGCAGCTTATTGGGACTAGCGGGAAGTGAGCAGTTCTTC
TRBV18	TRBD1	TRBJ1-4	NA	CASSPAGTVNEKLFF	TGTGCCAGCTCACCGGCCGGGACAGTTAATGAAAAACTGTTTTTT
TRBV25-1	NA	TRBJ2-5	few	CASSVAPQETQYF	TGTGCCAGCAGTGTGGCACCCCAAGAGACCCAGTACTTC
TRBV2	NA	TRBJ2-2	NA	CASSPGRSTGELFF	TGTGCCAGCAGCCCAGGGAGAAGCACCGGGGAGCTGTTTTTT
TRBV25-1	NA	TRBJ1-5	many	CASSRSGYVGNQPQHF	TGTGCCAGCAGTCGTTCAGGGTATGTCGGCAATCAGCCCCAGCATTTT
TRBV12-3/TRBV12-4	NA	TRBJ1-3	few	CASSFDQTRNTIYF	TGTGCCAGCAGTTTTGACCAAACCCGAAACACCATATATTTT
TRBV6-6	TRBD1	TRBJ1-5	many	CASSYGQGNQPQHF	TGTGCCAGCAGTTACGGACAGGGTAATCAGCCCCAGCATTTT
TRBV7-8	NA	TRBJ2-1	NA	CASSLALAENEQFF	TGTGCCAGCAGCTTAGCGTTGGCAGAGAATGAGCAGTTCTTC